Sequencing of this T cell receptor beta chain was carried out in a study of T-cell reconstitution after alpha-beta-depleted transplantation in children. A library of TCRbeta sequences, prepared with unique molecular identifiers, was generated. TCRdb re-called the PCR reads through MiXCR, storing one row per CDR3 protein. The table includes around 700,000 distinct CDR3 sequences, 10% to 15% detected once. This clonotype was counted only a few times. Antigen unknown. The CDR3 length is 15 residues. The V and J ends lost 4 bases and 7 bases, in that order; junction bases with no gene match: 8. The germline V gene encodes CDR1 SGHAT and CDR2 FQNNGV. Study-wide points: For some patients, TCRbeta diversity was high at day 60 because of recipient T cells and thymic progenitors that survived. Expanded clones from the graft, numbering several hundred, reportedly supplied alpha-beta T cells about two months after transplant.

This specimen was PBMCs, taken before TCRalphabeta/CD19-depleted stem cell transplant. This chain uses TRBV11-2 with TRBJ2-4; 9 bases are shared with TRBD2. The origin of this receptor is a girl aged 2 to 9 with congenital amegakaryocytic thrombocytopenia, due to receive a stem cell transplant. The CDR3 DNA follows: TGTGCCAGCAGCTGGTTTAGCGGGAGATCGAACATTCAGTACTTC. This sequence encodes CASSWFSGRSNIQYF. Based on the CDR3 plus reference TRBV11-2 and TRBJ2-4, the full variable domain is EAGVAQSPRYKIIEKRQSVAFWCNPISGHATLYWYQQILGQGPKLLIQFQNNGVVDDSQLPKDRFSAERLKGVDSTLKIQPAKLEDSAVYLCASSWFSGRSNIQYFGAGTRLSVL.